This TCR beta chain was sequenced during a study of OX40 agonist ivuxolimab in advanced cancers. As for the study in general: The dose-escalation cohort had hepatocellular carcinoma, melanoma, renal cell or head and neck cancer. Prior therapy, whether anti-PD-1, anti-PD-L1 or anti-CTLA-4, was allowed, and roughly 44% had some.

This clone was seen a single time. Clones were read by immunoSEQ multiplex PCR, and TCRdb kept only the in-frame ones, dropping some. Among fewer than 85,000 clones, about 92% were seen once, and the ten largest hold about 0.54%. Autoimmune disease history or systemic immunosuppression led to patients being barred. Blood draws occurred at baseline, cycle 4 day 1, and cycle 7 day 1. Germline values: CDR1 KGHSH, CDR2 LQKENI. V was trimmed by 6 bases and J by 1 base, leaving 12 bases between them. This CDR3 is built from 14 residues. The TCR was taken from an adult with an advanced solid tumor such as melanoma, head and neck, liver or kidney cancer. This chain joins TRBV18 and TRBJ1-1; possible D gene TRBD1, 5 bases. Sequences were derived from CD4+ or CD8+ T cells sorted from blood, sampled in a trial of the OX40 agonist ivuxolimab. CDR3 bases: TGTGCCAGCTCGCCCGAGAGGGGGAACACTGAAGCTTTCTTT. It is translated as CASSPERGNTEAFF.